The source of this T cell receptor (beta chain) is a study of siplizumab effects on memory and regulatory T cells. Study-wide results and caveats: Proliferating siplizumab-culture Tregs lacked confirmation of suppressive function. With siplizumab, Treg-derived clones averaged roughly 69% of mappable alloreactive CD4+ clones, versus approximately 27% in controls. Naive T cell populations appeared to exhibit greater diversity than memory cells and appeared to be major alloresponse contributors.

Notes on this clone: Its target is unknown.

Assay used: immunoSEQ multiplex PCR; TCRdb lists only in-frame clones, some missing. Altogether just over 60,000 clones are present, less than 80% being singletons, with the ten largest covering over 0.4%. Germline assignment: CDR1 LNHNV and CDR2 YYDKDF (reference sequence). V was pared by 3 bases and J by 8 bases, with 16 bases between. The CDR3 extends over 15 amino acids. Unstimulated TEMRA, naive, memory and effector memory subsets were sequenced in a few donor pairs. The chain carries TRBV15 and TRBJ1-4; no clear D gene. Sequencing was performed on memory CD4+ T cells sorted from blood. This TCR was sampled from a human donor in good health. The CDR3 reads CATSRSRLGEEKLFF. CDR3 in DNA: TGTGCCACCAGCAGGTCCCGGTTGGGTGAGGAAAAACTGTTTTTT.